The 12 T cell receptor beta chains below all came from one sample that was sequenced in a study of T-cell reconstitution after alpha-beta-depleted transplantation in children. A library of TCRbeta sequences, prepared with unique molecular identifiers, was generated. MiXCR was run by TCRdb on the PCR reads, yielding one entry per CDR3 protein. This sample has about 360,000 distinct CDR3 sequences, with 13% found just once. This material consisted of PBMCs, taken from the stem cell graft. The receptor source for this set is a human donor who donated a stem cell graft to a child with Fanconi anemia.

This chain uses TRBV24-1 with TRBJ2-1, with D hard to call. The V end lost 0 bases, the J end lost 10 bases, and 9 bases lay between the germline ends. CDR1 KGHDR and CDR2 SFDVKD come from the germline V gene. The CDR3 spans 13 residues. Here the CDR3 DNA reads TGTGCCACCAGTGATTTGAATGCGAGAGAGCAGTTCTTC. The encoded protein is CATSDLNAREQFF.

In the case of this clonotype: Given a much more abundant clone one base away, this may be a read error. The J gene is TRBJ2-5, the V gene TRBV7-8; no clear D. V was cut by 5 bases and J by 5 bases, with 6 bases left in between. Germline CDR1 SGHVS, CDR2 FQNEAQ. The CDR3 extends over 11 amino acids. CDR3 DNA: TGTGCCAGCAGCACCGTGGAGACCCAGTACTTC. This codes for CASSTVETQYF.

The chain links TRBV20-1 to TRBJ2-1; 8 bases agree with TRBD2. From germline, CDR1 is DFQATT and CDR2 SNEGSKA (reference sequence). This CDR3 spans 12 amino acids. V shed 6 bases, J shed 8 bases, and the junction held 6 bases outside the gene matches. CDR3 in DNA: TGCAGTGCCGGGGGGGGTGGGTATGAGCAGTTCTTC. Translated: CSAGGGGYEQFF.

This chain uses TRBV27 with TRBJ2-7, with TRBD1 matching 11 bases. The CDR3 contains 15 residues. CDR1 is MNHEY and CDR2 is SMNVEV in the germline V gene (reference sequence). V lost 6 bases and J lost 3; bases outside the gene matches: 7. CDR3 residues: CASSHRGTGGYEQYF. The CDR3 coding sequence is TGTGCCAGCAGCCATAGGGGGACAGGGGGCTACGAGCAGTACTTC.

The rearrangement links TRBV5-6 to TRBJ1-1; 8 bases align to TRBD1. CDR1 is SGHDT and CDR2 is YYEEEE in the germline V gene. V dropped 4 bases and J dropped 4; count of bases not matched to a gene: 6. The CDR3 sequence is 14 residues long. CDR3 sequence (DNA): TGTGCCAGCAGCAGACAGGGGATCGGCACTGAAGCTTTCTTT. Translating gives CASSRQGIGTEAFF.

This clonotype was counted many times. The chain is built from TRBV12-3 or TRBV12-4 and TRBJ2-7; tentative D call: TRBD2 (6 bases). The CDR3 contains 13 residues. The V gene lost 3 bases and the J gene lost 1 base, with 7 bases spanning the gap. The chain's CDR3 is CASSLGGSYEQYV. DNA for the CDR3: TGTGCCAGCAGTTTGGGGGGATCCTACGAGCAGTACGTC.

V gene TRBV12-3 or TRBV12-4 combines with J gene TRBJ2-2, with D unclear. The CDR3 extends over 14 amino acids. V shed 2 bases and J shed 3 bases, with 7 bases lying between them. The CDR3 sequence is CASSLKGYTGELFF. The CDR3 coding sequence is TGTGCCAGCAGTTTAAAGGGATACACCGGGGAGCTGTTTTTT.

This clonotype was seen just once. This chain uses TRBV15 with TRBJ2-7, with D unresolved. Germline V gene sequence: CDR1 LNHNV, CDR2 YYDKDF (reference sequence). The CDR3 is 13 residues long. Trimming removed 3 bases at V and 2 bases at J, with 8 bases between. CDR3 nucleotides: TGTGCCACCAGCAGGGAAGTCACCTACGAGCAGTACTTC. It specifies CATSREVTYEQYF.

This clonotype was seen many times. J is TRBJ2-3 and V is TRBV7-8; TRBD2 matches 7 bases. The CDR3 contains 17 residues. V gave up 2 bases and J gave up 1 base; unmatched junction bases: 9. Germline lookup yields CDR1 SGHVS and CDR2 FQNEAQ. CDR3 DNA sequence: TGTGCCAGCAGCTTATTAGCGGTGGGGGGGGGCACAGATACGCAGTATTTT. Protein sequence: CASSLLAVGGGTDTQYF. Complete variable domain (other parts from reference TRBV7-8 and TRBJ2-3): GAGVSQSPRYKVAKRGQDVALRCDPISGHVSLFWYQQALGQGPEFLTYFQNEAQLDKSGLPSDRFFAERPEGSVSTLKIQRTQQEDSAVYLCASSLLAVGGGTDTQYFGPGTRLTVL.

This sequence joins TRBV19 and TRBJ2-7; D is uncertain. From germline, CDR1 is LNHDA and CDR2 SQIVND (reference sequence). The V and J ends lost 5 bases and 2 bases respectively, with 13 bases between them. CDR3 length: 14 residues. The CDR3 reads CASSPSGLTYEQYF. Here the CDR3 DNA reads TGTGCCAGTAGTCCTTCAGGATTGACCTACGAGCAGTACTTC.

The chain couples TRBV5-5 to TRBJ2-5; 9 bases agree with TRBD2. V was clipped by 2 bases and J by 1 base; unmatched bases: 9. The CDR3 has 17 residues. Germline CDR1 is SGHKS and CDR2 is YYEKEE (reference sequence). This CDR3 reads CASSLFLGSGGQETQYF. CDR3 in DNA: TGTGCCAGCAGCTTATTCCTGGGTAGCGGGGGCCAAGAGACCCAGTACTTC.

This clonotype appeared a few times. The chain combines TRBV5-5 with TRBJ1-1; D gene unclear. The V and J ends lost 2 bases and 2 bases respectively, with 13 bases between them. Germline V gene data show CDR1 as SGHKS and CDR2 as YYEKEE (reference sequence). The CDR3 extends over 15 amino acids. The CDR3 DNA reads TGTGCCAGCAGCTTAGGTGTCGGACCTAACACTGAAGCTTTCTTT. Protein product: CASSLGVGPNTEAFF.